This T cell receptor (beta chain) was found in a study of cytomegalovirus exposure and HLA in healthy donors. Study conclusions and caveats: Across donors, presence/absence analyses took sequencing depth to be roughly uniform. When analyzed later, a missense DCLRE1C variant was found to be linked to TCR beta V- and J-gene trimming. A previous analysis found most TCR beta V segments productive roughly 87% or roughly 30% of the time.

Losses at the gene ends were 5 bases for V and 0 bases for J; bases not matched to a gene: 6. In germline, CDR1 is KGHSH, CDR2 LQKENI. This CDR3 region has 16 residues. On this clone itself: Its target is not known.

It was with 60 Vbeta and 13 Jbeta primers that the PCR ran. Libraries were prepared by immunoSEQ multiplex PCR; TCRdb keeps only in-frame clonotypes and omits some of them. The data show more than 100,000 clones, with 80% seen just once and about 2% held by the top ten. Sequencing input: PBMCs. The rearrangement links TRBV18 to TRBJ1-4; TRBD1 matches 7 bases. The sequence was collected from a man aged 25 to 40 in good health and CMV-seronegative. CDR3 protein: CASSAGQAATNEKLFF. The CDR3 coding sequence is TGTGCCAGCTCAGCAGGACAGGCGGCAACTAATGAAAAACTGTTTTTT.